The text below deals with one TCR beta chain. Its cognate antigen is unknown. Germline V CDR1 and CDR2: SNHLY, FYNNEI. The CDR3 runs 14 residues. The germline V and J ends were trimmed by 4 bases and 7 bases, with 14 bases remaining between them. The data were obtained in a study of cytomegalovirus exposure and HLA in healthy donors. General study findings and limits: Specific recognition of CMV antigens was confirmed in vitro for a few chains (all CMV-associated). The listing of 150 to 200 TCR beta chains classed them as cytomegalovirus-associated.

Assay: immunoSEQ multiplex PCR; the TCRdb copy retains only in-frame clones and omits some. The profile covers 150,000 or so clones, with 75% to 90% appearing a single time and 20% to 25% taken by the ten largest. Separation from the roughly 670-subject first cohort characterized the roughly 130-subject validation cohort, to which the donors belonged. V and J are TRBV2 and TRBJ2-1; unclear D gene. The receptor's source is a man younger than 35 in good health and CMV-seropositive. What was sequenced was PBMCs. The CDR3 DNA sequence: TGTGCCAGCAGTGGGATTAGCTCGAGTAATGAGCAGTTCTTC. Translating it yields CASSGISSSNEQFF.